The 25 T cell receptor beta chains below were found in one sample sequenced in a study of blood T cell repertoires in COVID-19 (dated by TCRdb to between 2020 and 2021). Receptor libraries were prepared by the immunoSEQ multiplex PCR assay. Drawn from immuneACCESS, this table holds only the in-frame rearrangements with V and J called that TCRdb kept. Clones are partly lost; checked studies trace under half to an unresolved V gene and leave the rest unexplained. For this sample the table gives approximately 170,000 clones, of which around nine tenths were detected only once. Less than 3.5% of the sample is taken by the ten largest. Source material: peripheral blood. The receptors shown here come from a man between 65 and 80 years old with acute or convalescent COVID-19.

This rearrangement joins TRBV5-6 to TRBJ1-6; TRBD1 might be the D (5 bases). The CDR3 runs 14 residues. The V end lost 2 bases, the J end lost 6 bases, and 9 bases lay between the germline ends. Germline-derived CDR1 and CDR2 are SGHDT and YYEEEE. The CDR3 DNA reads as TGTGCCAGCAGCTTCAGACAGTCTAATTCACCCCTCCACTTT. Residues: CASSFRQSNSPLHF.

This sequence joins TRBV7-2 and TRBJ1-2, with D possibly being TRBD1 (6 bases). The CDR3 totals 15 residues. The germline CDR1 and CDR2 sequences are SGHTA and FQGNSA. V was clipped by 5 bases and J by 1 base, with 14 bases between them. The CDR3 nucleotides read TGTGCCAGCAGCCCGACACGGACAGTTAACTATGGCTACACCTTC. It translates to CASSPTRTVNYGYTF. Full variable domain (outside the CDR3, taken from reference TRBV7-2 and TRBJ1-2): GAGVSQSPSNKVTEKGKDVELRCDPISGHTALYWYRQSLGQGLEFLIYFQGNSAPDKSGLPSDRFSAERTGGSVSTLTIQRTQQEDSAVYLCASSPTRTVNYGYTFGSGTRLTVV.

The rearrangement joins TRBV2 to TRBJ2-6, with TRBD1 as a possible D gene (6 bases). CDR1 SNHLY and CDR2 FYNNEI come from the germline V gene. With 6 bases removed from V and 4 bases from J, the gap between germline ends came to 13 bases. The CDR3 totals 15 residues. Written as DNA, the CDR3 is TGTGCCAGCAGCTCAGGGGATACGGGGGCCAACGTCCTGACTTTC. It encodes CASSSGDTGANVLTF.

CDR3 nucleotides: TGTGCCAGCAGTGGGCAGGCACACTACACCTTC. Protein: CASSGQAHYTF. The rearrangement uses TRBV2 and TRBJ1-2, with unresolved D. The CDR3 has 11 residues. The germline CDR1 and CDR2 sequences are SNHLY and FYNNEI. The V end lost 4 bases, the J end lost 10 bases, and 10 bases lay between the germline ends.

The count of this clone is one. The gene calls are TRBV10-3 and TRBJ1-6; D is perhaps TRBD1 (5 bases). CDR1 is ENHRY and CDR2 is SYGVKD in the germline V gene. Trimming shortened V by 8 bases and J by 8 bases, and 7 bases separated the two germline ends. The CDR3 is 11 residues long. For the CDR3, the DNA is TGTGCCATCTCGGGGGATTCACCCCTCCACTTT. Protein sequence: CAISGDSPLHF.

DNA for the CDR3: TGTGCCAGCAGCCGGGGACTAGCGGGAGCCAATGAGCAGTTCTTC. It encodes CASSRGLAGANEQFF. The chain joins TRBV11-1 to TRBJ2-1; 14 nucleotides match TRBD2. Germline V lookup: CDR1 SGHAT, CDR2 FQDESV (reference sequence). CDR3 length: 15 amino acids. Losses at the gene ends were 5 bases for V and 6 bases for J; bases not matched to a gene: 3.

This clone was picked up one time. The chain recombines TRBV24-1 with TRBJ2-7; the match to TRBD1 covers 7 bases. V shed 3 bases, J shed 3 bases, and the junction held 1 base outside the gene matches. CDR1 is KGHDR, CDR2 SFDVKD, per germline. The CDR3 length is 13 residues. The CDR3 DNA follows: TGTGCCACCAGTGATCGGGACAGCTACGAGCAGTACTTC. Translated: CATSDRDSYEQYF.

The rearrangement joins TRBV10-3 to TRBJ2-5; unclear D gene. The germline V and J ends were trimmed by 4 bases and 0 bases, with 12 bases remaining between them. The germline V gene encodes CDR1 ENHRY and CDR2 SYGVKD. This CDR3 region has 15 residues. As DNA, the CDR3 is TGTGCCATCAGTGGAGCCTTAACCAACCAAGAGACCCAGTACTTC. The encoded protein is CAISGALTNQETQYF.

J is TRBJ2-7 and V is TRBV7-2, with 8 bases lining up with TRBD2. The trim removed 1 base at V and 1 base at J, leaving 3 bases unmatched. Per germline, CDR1 SGHTA and CDR2 FQGNSA. The CDR3 sequence is 15 residues long. This CDR3 is CASSLGLAGSYEQYF. The CDR3 region has the DNA TGTGCCAGCAGCTTAGGGTTAGCGGGGTCCTACGAGCAGTACTTC.

In its sample, this clone was seen once. The CDR3 region has the DNA TGTGCCGTGGGACAGTGGGTTTCCTACAATGAGCAGTTCTTC. Amino acids: CAVGQWVSYNEQFF. The chain couples TRBV10-3 to TRBJ2-1, with 7 bases fitting TRBD1. The V gene end was trimmed by 11 bases and the J gene end by 1 base; junction bases not matched to a gene: 8. The CDR3 totals 14 residues. Germline V CDR1 and CDR2: ENHRY, SYGVKD.

CDR3 DNA: TGTGCCAGCAGTTACGCGGGGGAACACACAGATACGCAGTATTTT. This encodes CASSYAGEHTDTQYF. The chain joins TRBV6-5 to TRBJ2-3; 7 bases map to TRBD2. Germline V CDR1 and CDR2: MNHEY, SVGAGI. The CDR3 runs 15 residues. The junction had 4 bases not matched to a gene; V was cut back by 2 bases and J by 2 bases.

CDR3 region: CASSFPRSGGNPYEQYF. The CDR3 DNA follows: TGCGCCAGCAGCTTCCCAAGAAGCGGCGGGAACCCCTACGAGCAGTACTTC. This chain connects TRBV5-1 to TRBJ2-7, with D tentatively TRBD2 (6 bases). The V gene's germline CDR1 is SGHRS and CDR2 YFSETQ. Trimming took off 2 bases at V and 2 bases at J, with 20 bases between the two ends. The length of the CDR3 is 17 residues.

Only a few counts were recorded for this clone. The gene calls are TRBV5-6 and TRBJ2-3; no definite D call. V was cut by 0 bases and J by 2 bases, with 19 bases left in between. This CDR3 region has 18 residues. Germline V gene sequence: CDR1 SGHDT, CDR2 YYEEEE. This CDR3 is CASSLAQRLGDLTDTQYF. CDR3 nucleotide sequence: TGTGCCAGCAGCTTGGCCCAAAGGCTAGGTGACCTCACAGATACGCAGTATTTT. The full variable domain, completed using reference TRBV5-6 and TRBJ2-3, is DAGVTQSPTHLIKTRGQQVTLRCSPKSGHDTVSWYQQALGQGPQFIFQYYEEEERQRGNFPDRFSGHQFPNYSSELNVNALLLGDSALYLCASSLAQRLGDLTDTQYFGPGTRLTVL.

This clone was observed once. The chain employs TRBV6-5 and TRBJ1-5; TRBD1 might be the D (5 bases). Trimming pared 6 bases from V and 2 bases from J, leaving 11 bases between. The CDR3 loop spans 14 amino acids. CDR1 is MNHEY, CDR2 SVGAGI, per germline. Written as DNA, the CDR3 is TGTGCCAGCAGGCCGGACACCGGCAATCAGCCCCAGCATTTT. Encoded protein: CASRPDTGNQPQHF.

This clone was picked up one time. V and J are TRBV5-1 and TRBJ1-2, with 8 nucleotides matching TRBD1. CDR3 size: 13 residues. V shed 4 bases and J 2 bases; nucleotides not matched to a gene: 1. CDR1 is SGHRS, CDR2 YFSETQ, per germline. This chain's CDR3 is CASSAGGNYGYTF. CDR3 nucleotide sequence: TGCGCCAGCAGCGCAGGGGGCAACTATGGCTACACCTTC.

This chain connects TRBV15 to TRBJ1-2; 8 bases fit TRBD1. Germline V CDR1 and CDR2: LNHNV, YYDKDF (reference sequence). The V segment lost 4 bases and the J segment 6 bases; nucleotides outside the gene matches: 4. The CDR3 length is 13 residues. CDR3 loop: CATSKYRGDGYTF. CDR3 DNA: TGTGCCACCAGCAAATACAGGGGGGATGGCTACACCTTC.

V is TRBV30 and J is TRBJ2-3; TRBD1 matches 7 bases. This CDR3 is built from 12 residues. After removal of 3 bases from V and 6 bases from J, the junction contained 3 bases not matched to a gene. The V gene's germline CDR1 is GTSNPN and CDR2 SVGIG (reference sequence). In nucleotides, the CDR3 is TGTGCCTGGAGGGGACAGTCCGATACGCAGTATTTT. Its translation: CAWRGQSDTQYF.

J is TRBJ2-5 and V is TRBV11-2; 7 bases are shared with TRBD2. V dropped 4 bases and J dropped 1; count of bases not matched to a gene: 3. Germline V gene lookup returns CDR1 SGHAT and CDR2 FQNNGV. The CDR3 has 14 amino acids. CDR3 sequence: CASSWRGTQETQYF. In DNA form, the CDR3 reads TGTGCCAGCAGCTGGCGGGGGACCCAAGAGACCCAGTACTTC.

The V and J genes are TRBV5-4 and TRBJ1-2; TRBD1 aligns across 7 bases. Per germline, CDR1 SGHNT and CDR2 YYREEE (reference sequence). The CDR3 has 13 amino acids. The ends lost 3 bases at V and 4 bases at J; junction bases unmatched: 3. The CDR3, as DNA: TGTGCCAGCAGCTCGACAGGGCCCTATGGCTACACCTTC. Translation gives CASSSTGPYGYTF.

This rearrangement joins TRBV18 to TRBJ2-1; D is perhaps TRBD1 (7 bases). In germline, CDR1 is KGHSH, CDR2 LQKENI. The V and J ends lost 2 bases and 8 bases respectively, with 10 bases between them. This CDR3 spans 13 amino acids. CDR3 coding DNA: TGTGCCAGCTCACCAAGCAGGGGGGATGAGCAGTTCTTC. Protein: CASSPSRGDEQFF. The entire variable domain, with the rest obtained from reference TRBV18 and TRBJ2-1, is as follows: NAGVMQNPRHLVRRRGQEARLRCSPMKGHSHVYWYRQLPEEGLKFMVYLQKENIIDESGMPKERFSAEFPKEGPSILRIQQVVRGDSAAYFCASSPSRGDEQFFGPGTRLTVL.

The genes are TRBV7-2 and TRBJ1-2; perhaps TRBD1 as D (6 bases). The germline gives CDR1 SGHTA, CDR2 FQGNSA. This CDR3 comprises 13 residues. The germline V and J ends were trimmed by 10 bases and 2 bases, with 14 bases remaining between them. The CDR3 sequence: CATTGLTNYGYTF. The DNA for the CDR3 is TGTGCCACGACAGGCCTTACCAACTATGGCTACACCTTC.

The V call is TRBV14, the J call TRBJ1-2, with D maybe TRBD1 (6 bases). This CDR3 region has 14 residues. The germline gives CDR1 SGHDN, CDR2 FVKESK. The germline V and J ends were trimmed by 5 bases and 3 bases, with 13 bases remaining between them. The CDR3 DNA reads as TGTGCCAGCAGCAAGGACAGCCATGACTATGGCTACACCTTC. Protein sequence: CASSKDSHDYGYTF.

The V call is TRBV7-9, the J call TRBJ2-1; 7 positions match TRBD2. Germline V CDR1 and CDR2: SEHNR, FQNEAQ (reference sequence). J was trimmed by 4 bases and V by 3 bases; bases with no gene match: 6. CDR3 length: 15 residues. CDR3 amino acids: CASSFGLGGYNEQFF. Written as DNA, the CDR3 is TGTGCCAGCAGCTTCGGACTAGGCGGGTACAATGAGCAGTTCTTC.

V gene TRBV5-4 combines with J gene TRBJ1-1, with D tentatively TRBD1 (5 bases). Germline V lookup: CDR1 SGHNT, CDR2 YYREEE (reference sequence). Trimming took 4 bases from V and 6 from J, leaving 16 bases between them. CDR3 length: 14 residues. DNA of the CDR3: TGTGCCAGCAGCCCAGGGCAGGGATGGTCTGAAGCTTTCTTT. Amino acids: CASSPGQGWSEAFF.

This clone has a handful of counts. The V and J genes are TRBV3-1 (or the pseudogene TRBV3-2) and TRBJ2-7, with a weak D call TRBD2 (5 bases). CDR1 and CDR2 from the germline V gene are LGHDT and YNNKEL (reference sequence). Trimming took off 5 bases at V and 2 bases at J, with 22 bases between the two ends. The CDR3 sequence is 17 residues long. Written as DNA, the CDR3 is TGTGCCAGCAGCTGGCACCCCGAGGACTGGGGAACCTACGAGCAGTACTTC. This codes for CASSWHPEDWGTYEQYF.